Listed below are T cell receptor beta chains from one sample, sequenced in a study of vaccination effects on CD4 cells after COVID-19. What these receptors recognize is not known. Assay: immunoSEQ multiplex PCR; the TCRdb copy retains only in-frame clones and omits some. The sample lists about 57,000 clones, approximately 81% occurring once. The sequenced sample was CD4+ T cells from PBMCs cultured without peptide, obtained after COVID-19 vaccination. All receptors derive from a human donor who received a COVID-19 vaccine. CDR3s include the opening cysteine and the closing phenylalanine or tryptophan. A D gene is named only where the DNA matches it firmly. Clone sizes are given selectively: once, few, many, or a class where the clone is expanded.

once	TRBJ2-1	TRBV6-4	TRBD2	TGTGCCAGCATCACTAGCGGGTACAATGAGCAGTTCTTC	CASITSGYNEQFF
NA	TRBJ1-5	TRBV30	NA	TGTGCCTGGAGTAGTCAGAGGGTGAGAACTACAGGGCAGCCCCAGCATTTT	CAWSSQRVRTTGQPQHF
NA	TRBJ2-5	TRBV5-1	TRBD1	TGCGCCAGCAGCCATTCAGGGGACAGAGAGACCCAGTACTTC	CASSHSGDRETQYF
NA	TRBJ1-2	TRBV28	NA	TGTGCCAGCAGGGGGGTGGGTGGCTACACCTTC	CASRGVGGYTF
NA	TRBJ1-3	TRBV9	NA	TGTGCCAGCAGCGCGGGTGGGGCCTCTCGAGGAAACACCATATATTTT	CASSAGGASRGNTIYF
few	TRBJ1-4	TRBV11-2	NA	TGTGCCAGCAGCTCCTTGGGTGCTGGCGGTGAAAAACTGTTTTTT	CASSSLGAGGEKLFF
NA	TRBJ2-7	TRBV5-1	NA	TGCGCCAGCAGCTTGGACCTAACAGGGAGTCAGTACGAGCAGTACTTC	CASSLDLTGSQYEQYF
NA	TRBJ1-1	TRBV18	NA	TGTGCCAGCTCACCAAGGGTCAACACTGAAGCTTTCTTT	CASSPRVNTEAFF
NA	TRBJ2-1	TRBV6-6	TRBD2	TGTGCCAGCAACTTGCAGCGGGACTACAATGAGCAGTTCTTC	CASNLQRDYNEQFF
NA	TRBJ2-3	TRBV2	NA	TGTGCCAGCAGTGAGCTGGGCACAGATACGCAGTATTTT	CASSELGTDTQYF
few	TRBJ1-1	TRBV19	NA	TGTGCCAGTAGTATCCGGGGCACTGAAGCTTTCTTT	CASSIRGTEAFF
NA	TRBJ1-2	TRBV6-4	NA	TGTGCCAGCAGTGACTCGACGGCGGTCCGACTTCAGACCTTC	CASSDSTAVRLQTF
few	TRBJ1-3	TRBV5-6	NA	TGTGCCAGCAGCGGAAGAGGCTTGGGAGGAAACACCATATATTTT	CASSGRGLGGNTIYF